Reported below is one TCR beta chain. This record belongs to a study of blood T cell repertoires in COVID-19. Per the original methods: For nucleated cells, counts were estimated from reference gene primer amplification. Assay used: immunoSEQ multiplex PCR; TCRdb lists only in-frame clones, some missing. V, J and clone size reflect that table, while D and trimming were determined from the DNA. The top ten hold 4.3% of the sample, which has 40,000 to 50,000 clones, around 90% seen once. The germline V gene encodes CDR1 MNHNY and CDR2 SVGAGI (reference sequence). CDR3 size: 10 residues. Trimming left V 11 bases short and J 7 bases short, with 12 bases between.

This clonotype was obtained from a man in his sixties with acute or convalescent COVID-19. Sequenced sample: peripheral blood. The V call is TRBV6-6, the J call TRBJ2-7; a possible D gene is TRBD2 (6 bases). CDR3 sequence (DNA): TGTGCCCTGGACCGGGGGGAGCAGTACTTC. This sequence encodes CALDRGEQYF.